This TCR beta chain appears in the sequencing data of a study of blood T cells in healthy people across ages. Regarding the study as a whole: Roughly linear declines in TCR beta diversity per million T cells occurred with age.

This clonotype was observed a handful of times. Antigen unknown. Primers used in a second PCR of roughly 6 to 12 cycles were a sample-barcoded 5' primer and a J-beta primer mix. One entry per CDR3 protein results from TCRdb running MiXCR on the 5' RACE reads. The data contain hundreds of thousands of distinct CDR3 sequences, 56% of them singletons. V lost 1 base, J lost 8 bases, and 11 bases lay in between. The germline V gene has CDR1 SNHLY and CDR2 FYNNEI. The CDR3 contains 13 residues. The receptor was isolated from a middle-aged man in good health. The chain recombines TRBV2 with TRBJ1-2; D perhaps matches TRBD1 (5 bases). Sequenced sample: blood. The CDR3 coding sequence is TGTGCCAGCAGTGAAGTAGGGACTTCGGGCTACACCTTC. Translating it yields CASSEVGTSGYTF.